This T cell receptor beta chain was recovered during a study of shared clonotypes between healthy human individuals. Regarding the study as a whole: The researchers took only blood, and tissue repertoires probably look different.

Naive CD8 cells comprised CD45RO-negative, CCR7-positively selected cells, excluding terminally differentiated effector memory CD45RA+ cells. The V gene lost 3 bases and the J gene lost 1 base, with 13 bases spanning the gap. Per germline, CDR1 SGHRS and CDR2 YFSETQ. The CDR3 is 15 amino acids. The repertoire was sequenced with immunoSEQ multiplex PCR; TCRdb's copy has only in-frame clones and lacks some. Among 2 million to 2.5 million clones, roughly 94% were seen once, and the ten largest hold 0.9% to 1.4%. Remarks on this clone: Its antigen is not known.

J is TRBJ1-1 and V is TRBV5-1, with D perhaps matching TRBD1 (6 bases). The origin of this receptor is a man between 18 and 29 years old in good health. Sequencing was done on a sample of naive CD8+ T cells sorted from blood. CDR3 sequence reads: CASSSYQGTNTEAFF. CDR3 DNA: TGCGCCAGCAGCTCCTACCAGGGGACGAACACTGAAGCTTTCTTT.